Each of the 21 T cell receptor beta chains below was sequenced from the same sample in a study of CD8+ T cells in alopecia areata. RNA extraction and reverse transcription yielded cDNA as sequencing template. Libraries were prepared by immunoSEQ multiplex PCR; TCRdb keeps only in-frame clonotypes and omits some of them. The sample has under 150,000 clones, approximately 53% seen once. Treatment defined: oral pan-JAK inhibitor, 5-10 mg twice daily. The sample in question was CD4+ T cells sorted from blood, obtained at week 4, from a patient treated with tofacitinib. The receptor source for this set is a human donor with alopecia areata.

The chain carries TRBV7-9 and TRBJ1-4, with D uncertain. V lost 2 bases, J lost 0 bases, and 4 bases lay in between. Germline CDR1 is SEHNR and CDR2 is FQNEAQ (reference sequence). The CDR3 totals 14 residues. CDR3 in DNA: TGTGCCAGCAGCTTATCTGCAACTAATGAAAAACTGTTTTTT. It codes for CASSLSATNEKLFF.

The chain uses TRBV6-6 and TRBJ1-6; tentatively, D is TRBD1 (6 bases). CDR3 length: 15 amino acids. Germline V gene data show CDR1 as MNHNY and CDR2 as SVGAGI (reference sequence). V lost 4 bases and J lost 7, with 14 bases in between. For the CDR3, the DNA is TGTGCCAGCAGTTGGTCAGGGGTGGGAAATTCACCCCTCCACTTT. This codes for CASSWSGVGNSPLHF.

The chain is built from TRBV29-1 and TRBJ2-1; 8 positions match TRBD2. With V trimmed by 8 bases and J by 6 bases, 12 bases remained unmatched. The CDR3 extends over 14 amino acids. CDR1 is SQVTM, CDR2 ANQGSEA, per germline. DNA of the CDR3: TGCAGCACCAACGGGGGGGCCTCGGGCAATGAGCAGTTCTTC. This encodes CSTNGGASGNEQFF.

The genes are TRBV9 and TRBJ1-2; D is unclear. Trimming removed 0 bases at V and 3 bases at J, with 15 bases between. The CDR3 totals 16 residues. CDR1 is SGDLS, CDR2 YYNGEE, per germline. For the CDR3, the DNA is TGTGCCAGCAGCGTAGCTCGGGGAGCCGTCGACTATGGCTACACCTTC. Translation gives CASSVARGAVDYGYTF.

The chain uses TRBV9 and TRBJ2-3; D not certain. The germline V gene has CDR1 SGDLS and CDR2 YYNGEE. Trimming shortened V by 0 bases and J by 0 bases, and 8 bases separated the two germline ends. This CDR3 comprises 15 residues. The DNA of the CDR3 is TGTGCCAGCAGCGTAGGGCACCTTAGCACAGATACGCAGTATTTT. Its translation is CASSVGHLSTDTQYF.

This chain joins TRBV28 and TRBJ1-6; D unresolved. The V gene's germline CDR1 is MDHEN and CDR2 SYDVKM. CDR3 length: 14 amino acids. V shed 3 bases and J shed 9 bases, with 12 bases lying between them. CDR3 loop: CASSFRRVTSPLHF. The DNA of the CDR3 is TGTGCCAGCAGTTTTCGTAGGGTTACTTCACCCCTCCACTTT.

The table lists this clone with a count of one. Written as DNA, the CDR3 is TGTGCCAGCACCCTAGCGCTGAGCTCCTACAATGAGCAGTTCTTC. Protein product: CASTLALSSYNEQFF. V gene TRBV9 combines with J gene TRBJ2-1, with D perhaps TRBD2 (6 bases). The CDR3 has 15 amino acids. V lost 6 bases and J 0 bases, leaving 13 bases between the germline ends. Germline CDR1 reads SGDLS; CDR2 reads YYNGEE. The full variable domain, its missing parts supplied by reference TRBV9 and TRBJ2-1, is DSGVTQTPKHLITATGQRVTLRCSPRSGDLSVYWYQQSLDQGLQFLIQYYNGEERAKGNILERFSAQQFPDLHSELNLSSLELGDSALYFCASTLALSSYNEQFFGPGTRLTVL.

This clone was counted between two and nine times. V usage is TRBV29-1 and J usage is TRBJ2-3, with D perhaps matching TRBD1 or TRBD2 (7 bases each). Germline V gene data show CDR1 as SQVTM and CDR2 as ANQGSEA. V lost 5 bases, J lost 6 bases, and 9 bases lay in between. The CDR3 spans 11 residues. CDR3 nucleotide sequence: TGCAGCGTTCAGGGGGGGGATACGCAGTATTTT. Protein: CSVQGGDTQYF.

The J gene is TRBJ2-1, the V gene TRBV14; perhaps TRBD1 as D (6 bases). Germline-derived CDR1 and CDR2 are SGHDN and FVKESK. The CDR3 sequence is 15 residues long. Trimming removed 3 bases at V and 9 bases at J, with 18 bases between. CDR3 DNA: TGTGCCAGCAGCCAGGTCAGGGGCCCGTTGACTGAGCAGTTCTTC. Residues: CASSQVRGPLTEQFF.

The rearrangement uses TRBV29-1 and TRBJ1-5; D uncertain. V was trimmed by 1 base and J by 0 bases, leaving 7 bases between them. The CDR3 spans 14 residues. In germline, CDR1 is SQVTM, CDR2 ANQGSEA. The CDR3 sequence is CSVEVLDSNQPQHF. The CDR3 coding sequence is TGCAGCGTTGAAGTTCTCGATAGCAATCAGCCCCAGCATTTT.

The table lists this clone with a few counts. The chain has TRBV9 and TRBJ2-4; D uncertain. The V gene's germline CDR1 is SGDLS and CDR2 YYNGEE. Trimming pared 0 bases from V and 7 bases from J, leaving 11 bases between. CDR3 size: 14 residues. CDR3 sequence: CASSVARSGNIQYF. CDR3 coding DNA: TGTGCCAGCAGCGTAGCTCGCTCCGGCAACATTCAGTACTTC.

The chain recombines TRBV14 with TRBJ2-1; D remains unclear. Germline loops: CDR1 SGHDN, CDR2 FVKESK. Between the trimmed V and J ends, which lost 4 bases and 8 bases, there was a span of 24 bases. This CDR3 comprises 17 residues. CDR3 in amino acids: CASSPVGGYYSLHEQFF. The CDR3 region has the DNA TGTGCCAGCAGCCCGGTGGGTGGATATTACTCGCTCCATGAGCAGTTCTTC.

This chain links TRBV9 with TRBJ2-6; no clear D gene. The CDR3 is 15 amino acids. Germline-derived CDR1 and CDR2 are SGDLS and YYNGEE. The germline V and J ends were trimmed by 5 bases and 0 bases, with 9 bases remaining between them. CDR3: CASSPRGSGANVLTF. CDR3 nucleotide sequence: TGTGCCAGCAGTCCTCGAGGCTCTGGGGCCAACGTCCTGACTTTC.

The rearrangement uses TRBV28 and TRBJ2-1; perhaps TRBD2 as D (6 bases). Germline V gives CDR1 MDHEN, CDR2 SYDVKM. This CDR3 is 12 amino acids long. V lost 2 bases and J lost 9, with 8 bases in between. The CDR3, as DNA: TGTGCCAGCAGTTTAAGCGGGCGTGAGCAGTTCTTC. Translating it yields CASSLSGREQFF.

The chain carries TRBV29-1 and TRBJ2-6, with TRBD1 matching over 9 bases. This CDR3 spans 16 amino acids. CDR1 is SQVTM, CDR2 ANQGSEA, per germline. V shed 5 bases, J shed 0 bases, and the junction held 5 bases outside the gene matches. CDR3 sequence reads: CSVWTGARSGANVLTF. The CDR3 nucleotides read TGCAGCGTTTGGACAGGGGCCCGCTCTGGGGCCAACGTCCTGACTTTC.

This clone has just a few counts. The chain couples TRBV11-2 to TRBJ1-3; D gene uncertain. Trimming left V 1 base short and J 0 bases short, with 4 bases between. This CDR3 comprises 14 residues. Germline V gene sequence: CDR1 SGHAT, CDR2 FQNNGV. The DNA for the CDR3 is TGTGCCAGCAGCTTAGGCAGCTCTGGAAACACCATATATTTT. Its protein product is CASSLGSSGNTIYF.

This chain uses TRBV27 with TRBJ1-1, with D possibly matching TRBD1 (6 bases). Per germline, CDR1 MNHEY and CDR2 SMNVEV (reference sequence). The length of the CDR3 is 15 residues. Trimming took 6 bases from V and 1 from J, leaving 15 bases between them. The CDR3 loop reads CASSSAGTTNTEAFF. CDR3 nucleotides: TGTGCCAGCAGCTCCGCCGGGACAACGAACACTGAAGCTTTCTTT.

The chain combines TRBV5-1 with TRBJ1-6, with D possibly being TRBD1 (5 bases). Germline-derived CDR1 and CDR2 are SGHRS and YFSETQ. The ends were cut back, 0 bases at V and 10 bases at J, with 11 bases in the middle. This CDR3 region has 14 residues. The CDR3 DNA reads as TGCGCCAGCAGCTTGGCGGGGCAGAACTCACCCCTCCACTTT. It yields the protein CASSLAGQNSPLHF.

Only a few counts were recorded for this clone. The rearrangement uses TRBV4-1 and TRBJ1-1; D is undetermined. CDR3 length equals 11 residues. V was clipped by 4 bases and J by 3 bases, with 3 bases between them. CDR1 is MGHRA and CDR2 is YSYEKL in the germline V gene. The chain's CDR3 is CASSRDTEAFF. In DNA, the CDR3 is TGCGCCAGCAGCCGGGACACTGAAGCTTTCTTT.

This clone was seen more than once but under ten times. The gene calls are TRBV4-1 and TRBJ2-1; 10 positions match TRBD2. Germline CDR1 is MGHRA and CDR2 is YSYEKL. V gave up 0 bases and J gave up 2 bases; unmatched junction bases: 13. The CDR3 loop spans 20 amino acids. Written as DNA, the CDR3 is TGCGCCAGCAGCCAAGATGGAGGGCTAGCGGGAGTAGTTGCCTACAATGAGCAGTTCTTC. This encodes CASSQDGGLAGVVAYNEQFF.

The rearrangement uses TRBV11-2 and TRBJ2-5, with TRBD2 identical over 12 bases. The CDR3 extends over 14 amino acids. With V trimmed by 5 bases and J by 4 bases, 2 bases remained unmatched. Germline values: CDR1 SGHAT, CDR2 FQNNGV. DNA of the CDR3: TGTGCCAGCAGCGGACTAGCGGGAAGAGAGACCCAGTACTTC. This gives the protein CASSGLAGRETQYF. The full variable domain, in which reference TRBV11-2 and TRBJ2-5 provide the parts outside the CDR3, is EAGVAQSPRYKIIEKRQSVAFWCNPISGHATLYWYQQILGQGPKLLIQFQNNGVVDDSQLPKDRFSAERLKGVDSTLKIQPAKLEDSAVYLCASSGLAGRETQYFGPGTRLLVL.